The 20 T cell receptor beta chains presented below share a single source sample, sequenced in a study of graft-versus-host responses after intestinal transplantation. TCRdb's table, derived via immunoSEQ multiplex PCR, lists solely in-frame clones and lacks some. The table records about 70,000 clones, 94% of them present only once. Their target antigens are unknown. The sequences come from unstimulated CD8+ T cells sorted from spleen or lymph node cells, collected before intestinal transplant. The source is a human donor who received an intestinal transplant.

As DNA, the CDR3 is TGTGCCTGGACATGGACAGGGACTGAAGAGACCCAGTACTTC. Translating gives CAWTWTGTEETQYF. The chain couples TRBV30 to TRBJ2-5; 8 nucleotides match TRBD1. J gave up 3 bases and V 4 bases, and 7 bases lay outside the gene matches. CDR3 size: 14 residues. Germline lookup yields CDR1 GTSNPN and CDR2 SVGIG (reference sequence).

This clone was counted a single time. The gene calls are TRBV7-8 and TRBJ2-5, with unresolved D. TRBJ2-7 matches the DNA end more closely, so the J call is doubtful. This CDR3 has 15 amino acids. Germline CDR1 and CDR2: SGHVS and FQNEAQ. CDR3 in amino acids: CASSLQEVPSYEQYF. The CDR3 DNA reads as TGTGCCAGCAGCTTACAAGAGGTCCCCTCCTACGAGCAGTACTTC.

This chain uses TRBV11-2 with TRBJ1-1; no definite D call. Germline V lookup: CDR1 SGHAT, CDR2 FQNNGV. V was trimmed by 0 bases and J by 9 bases, leaving 17 bases between them. The CDR3 is made up of 15 amino acids. CDR3 loop: CASSLDLAESLKAFF. The CDR3, as DNA: TGTGCCAGCAGCTTAGATCTGGCAGAATCTCTAAAAGCTTTCTTT.

The chain employs TRBV6-5 and TRBJ1-2, with 9 positions matching TRBD1. Germline V CDR1 and CDR2: MNHEY, SVGAGI. Trimming at V came to 6 bases and at J to 7 bases, leaving 9 bases not matched to a gene. The CDR3 is 14 residues long. The CDR3 bases are TGTGCCAGCAGGGCCCTGACAGGGGGAGGTGGCTACACCTTC. It encodes CASRALTGGGGYTF.

The rearrangement uses TRBV9 and TRBJ2-7; 9 nucleotides line up with TRBD2. V lost 4 bases, J lost 4 bases, and 6 bases stayed unmatched. Germline loops: CDR1 SGDLS, CDR2 YYNGEE. The CDR3 is made up of 14 amino acids. This CDR3 reads CASSPGTSMYEQYF. CDR3 DNA sequence: TGTGCCAGCAGCCCCGGGACTAGCATGTACGAGCAGTACTTC.

This clone was seen a single time. The V gene is TRBV10-3, the J gene TRBJ1-1; D gene uncertain. The germline gives CDR1 ENHRY, CDR2 SYGVKD. The CDR3 extends over 16 amino acids. V was clipped by 10 bases and J by 0 bases, with 21 bases between them. CDR3 DNA sequence: TGTGCCACCCGCCTGACCATTTCCCCCTTGAACACTGAAGCTTTCTTT. This sequence encodes CATRLTISPLNTEAFF.

The chain is built from TRBV7-3 and TRBJ1-1; D unresolved. V lost 1 base to trimming and J lost 9 bases, with 12 bases between them. Germline CDR1 SGHTA, CDR2 FQGTGA. CDR3 length equals 13 residues. This CDR3 reads CASSLRADGQAFF. The CDR3 DNA follows: TGTGCCAGCAGCTTAAGGGCGGACGGGCAAGCTTTCTTT.

The V call is TRBV13, the J call TRBJ2-1, with TRBD2 identical over 10 bases. CDR3 size: 23 residues. Germline CDR1 reads PRHDT; CDR2 reads FYEKMQ (reference sequence). Trimming removed 5 bases from V and 0 bases from J; junction bases left unmatched: 25. CDR3 protein: CASSPPGGTSGKGGVVSYNEQFF. Here the CDR3 DNA reads TGTGCCAGCAGCCCCCCCGGGGGCACTAGCGGGAAAGGAGGTGTCGTCTCCTACAATGAGCAGTTCTTC.

The chain is built from TRBV2 and TRBJ2-2; D is uncertain. V was shortened by 5 bases and J by 3 bases, with 10 bases between the two germline ends. This CDR3 spans 14 amino acids. The germline V gene has CDR1 SNHLY and CDR2 FYNNEI. DNA for the CDR3: TGTGCCAGCAGTTGGACGGCTTACACCGGGGAGCTGTTTTTT. This gives the protein CASSWTAYTGELFF.

CDR3 residues: CSVVYGIGTEAFF. The CDR3 DNA follows: TGCAGCGTTGTATACGGGATCGGCACTGAAGCTTTCTTT. The chain couples TRBV29-1 to TRBJ1-1; D is unclear. V lost 4 bases and J lost 4, with 13 bases in between. This CDR3 has 13 amino acids. Germline V gene sequence: CDR1 SQVTM, CDR2 ANQGSEA.

This chain uses TRBV27 with TRBJ1-1, with unresolved D. V was trimmed by 3 bases and J by 1 base, leaving 6 bases between them. Per the germline V gene, CDR1 is MNHEY and CDR2 is SMNVEV (reference sequence). This CDR3 has 13 amino acids. CDR3 region: CASSLVRNTEAFF. In DNA form, the CDR3 reads TGTGCCAGCAGTTTGGTCAGGAACACTGAAGCTTTCTTT.

The chain combines TRBV11-1 with TRBJ2-1; unclear D gene. Trimming shortened V by 3 bases and J by 0 bases, and 9 bases separated the two germline ends. The length of the CDR3 is 15 residues. Germline V gives CDR1 SGHAT, CDR2 FQDESV (reference sequence). The CDR3: CASSLISSSYNEQFF. The CDR3 DNA sequence: TGTGCCAGCAGCTTGATTTCGAGCTCCTACAATGAGCAGTTCTTC.

The V and J genes are TRBV4-1 and TRBJ2-1; no reliable D call. This CDR3 has 17 amino acids. CDR1 is MGHRA, CDR2 YSYEKL, per germline. The V and J ends lost 0 bases and 1 base respectively, with 13 bases between them. The DNA of the CDR3 is TGCGCCAGCAGCCAAGAAGGAGCGCGTTTGTCCTACAATGAGCAGTTCTTC. Translated, it gives CASSQEGARLSYNEQFF.

This rearrangement joins TRBV5-1 to TRBJ2-5; TRBD2 matches 9 bases. CDR1 and CDR2 (germline): SGHRS, YFSETQ. CDR3 length: 20 amino acids. After removal of 4 bases from V and 0 bases from J, the junction contained 19 bases not matched to a gene. CDR3 region: CASSGGLTVAGVGYQETQYF. The CDR3 DNA reads TGCGCCAGCAGCGGGGGACTGACTGTAGCGGGAGTGGGTTACCAAGAGACCCAGTACTTC.

The chain is built from TRBV7-4 and TRBJ2-5; D is perhaps TRBD2 (6 bases). The V end lost 2 bases, the J end lost 4 bases, and 14 bases lay between the germline ends. Germline V lookup: CDR1 SGHVT, CDR2 SQSDAQ. This CDR3 is built from 15 residues. In DNA form, the CDR3 reads TGTGCCAGCAGCTTAATCGGAGGGCCGGGAGAGACCCAGTACTTC. Amino acids: CASSLIGGPGETQYF. The variable domain in full, with the rest retrieved from reference TRBV7-4 and TRBJ2-5, is GAGVSQSPRYKVAKRGRDVALRCDSISGHVTLYWYRQTLGQGSEVLTYSQSDAQRDKSGRPSGRFSAERPERSVSTLKIQRTEQGDSAVYLCASSLIGGPGETQYFGPGTRLLVL.

This chain joins TRBV5-1 and TRBJ2-1; TRBD2 agrees at 9 bases. Unmatched junction bases numbered 8, after V lost 3 bases and J lost 7 bases. Looked up from germline, CDR1 is SGHRS and CDR2 is YFSETQ. This CDR3 contains 15 residues. The DNA of the CDR3 is TGCGCCAGCAGCTCCCTAGCGGGAATATGGAATGAGCAGTTCTTC. It is translated as CASSSLAGIWNEQFF.

This chain links TRBV5-1 with TRBJ1-1; 8 bases match TRBD1. V lost 0 bases, J lost 4 bases, and 5 bases stayed unmatched. Germline V gives CDR1 SGHRS, CDR2 YFSETQ. The CDR3 runs to 15 residues. This CDR3 reads CASSLGTGMGTEAFF. The CDR3 nucleotides are TGCGCCAGCAGCTTGGGGACAGGGATGGGCACTGAAGCTTTCTTT. The full variable domain, rest sourced from reference TRBV5-1 and TRBJ1-1, is KAGVTQTPRYLIKTRGQQVTLSCSPISGHRSVSWYQQTPGQGLQFLFEYFSETQRNKGNFPGRFSGRQFSNSRSEMNVSTLELGDSALYLCASSLGTGMGTEAFFGQGTRLTVV.

This chain connects TRBV7-2 to TRBJ2-5; D remains unclear. TRBJ2-7 matches the DNA end more closely, so the J call is doubtful. Germline V gene sequence: CDR1 SGHTA, CDR2 FQGNSA. The CDR3 covers 13 residues. The chain's CDR3 is CASSSFPSYEQYF. Written as DNA, the CDR3 is TGTGCCAGCAGCTCCTTCCCCTCCTACGAGCAGTACTTC.

The DNA for the CDR3 is TGTGCCAGCAGCCAAGAATTAGCGGGAGGGACCTACGAGCAGTACTTC. Translation gives CASSQELAGGTYEQYF. The chain uses TRBV4-2 and TRBJ2-5; TRBD2 matches at 11 bases. The DNA end lines up better with TRBJ2-7; the J call may be wrong. The germline V gene encodes CDR1 LGHNA and CDR2 YNFKEQ. The CDR3 runs 16 residues.

The sample holds one count of this clone. This chain connects TRBV4-2 to TRBJ2-2; 7 bases agree with TRBD2. This CDR3 is built from 17 residues. Germline assignment: CDR1 LGHNA and CDR2 YNFKEQ. J was trimmed by 2 bases and V by 0 bases; bases with no gene match: 6. This chain's CDR3 is CASSQDRRETNTGELFF. CDR3 nucleotide sequence: TGTGCCAGCAGCCAAGATAGGCGGGAGACCAACACCGGGGAGCTGTTTTTT.